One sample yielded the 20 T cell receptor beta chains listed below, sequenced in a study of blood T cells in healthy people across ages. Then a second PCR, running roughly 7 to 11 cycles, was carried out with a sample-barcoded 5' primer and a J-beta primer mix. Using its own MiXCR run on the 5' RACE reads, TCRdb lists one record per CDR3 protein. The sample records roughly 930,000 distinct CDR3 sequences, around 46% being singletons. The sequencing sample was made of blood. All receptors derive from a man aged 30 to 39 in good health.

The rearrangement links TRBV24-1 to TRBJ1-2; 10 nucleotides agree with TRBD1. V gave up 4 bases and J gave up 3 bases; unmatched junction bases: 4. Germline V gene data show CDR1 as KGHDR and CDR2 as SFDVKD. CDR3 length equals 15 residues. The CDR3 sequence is CATSDPTGGDYGYTF. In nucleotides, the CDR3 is TGTGCCACCAGTGACCCGACAGGGGGCGACTATGGCTACACCTTC.

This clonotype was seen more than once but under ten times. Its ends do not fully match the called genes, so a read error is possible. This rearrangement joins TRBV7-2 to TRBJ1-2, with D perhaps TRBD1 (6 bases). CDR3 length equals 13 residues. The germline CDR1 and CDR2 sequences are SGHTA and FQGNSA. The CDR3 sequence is CASSVATGTGYTF. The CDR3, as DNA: TGTGCCAGCAGCGTAGCTACAGGGACGGGCTACACCTTC.

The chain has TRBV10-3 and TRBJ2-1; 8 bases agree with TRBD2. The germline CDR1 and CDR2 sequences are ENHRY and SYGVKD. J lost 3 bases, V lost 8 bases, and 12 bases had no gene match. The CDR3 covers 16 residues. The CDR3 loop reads CAIRGSGAGFYNEQFF. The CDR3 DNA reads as TGTGCCATCCGCGGTAGCGGGGCCGGCTTCTACAATGAGCAGTTCTTC.

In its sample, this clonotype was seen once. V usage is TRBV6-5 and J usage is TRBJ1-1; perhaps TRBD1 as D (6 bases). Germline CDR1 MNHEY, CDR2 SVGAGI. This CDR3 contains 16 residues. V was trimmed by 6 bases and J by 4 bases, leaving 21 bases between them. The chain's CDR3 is CASSPRSGGGGTEAFF. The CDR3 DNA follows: TGTGCCAGCAGCCCCAGGTCCGGGGGCGGTGGCACTGAAGCTTTCTTT.

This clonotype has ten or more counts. Here the CDR3 reads CASSQGRGLAGSSYNEQFF. The CDR3 coding sequence is TGCGCCAGCAGCCAAGGCCGGGGACTAGCGGGGAGCTCCTACAATGAGCAGTTCTTC. The gene calls are TRBV4-1 and TRBJ2-1, with 13 nucleotides matching TRBD2. Unmatched junction bases numbered 6, after V lost 1 base and J lost 0 bases. Germline V gives CDR1 MGHRA, CDR2 YSYEKL. The CDR3 extends over 19 amino acids.

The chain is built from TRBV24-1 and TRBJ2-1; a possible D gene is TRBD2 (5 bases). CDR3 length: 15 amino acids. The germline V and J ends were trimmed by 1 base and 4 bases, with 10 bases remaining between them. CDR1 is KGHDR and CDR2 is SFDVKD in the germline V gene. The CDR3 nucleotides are TGTGCCACCAGTGATTTTAAGAGGGATTACAATGAGCAGTTCTTC. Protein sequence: CATSDFKRDYNEQFF.

As DNA, the CDR3 is TGTGCCAGCAGTGCAGGACAGGGGAACACCGGGGAGCTGTTTTTT. This codes for CASSAGQGNTGELFF. The V and J genes are TRBV11-2 and TRBJ2-2; 8 bases map to TRBD1. V lost 6 bases and J lost 1; bases outside the gene matches: 4. The germline gives CDR1 SGHAT, CDR2 FQNNGV. The CDR3 contains 15 residues.

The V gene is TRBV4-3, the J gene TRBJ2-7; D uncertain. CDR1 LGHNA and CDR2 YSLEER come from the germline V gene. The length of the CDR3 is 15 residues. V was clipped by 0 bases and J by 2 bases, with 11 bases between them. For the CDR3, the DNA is TGCGCCAGCAGCCAAGATAACGGCAGAGCCTACGAGCAGTACTTC. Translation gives CASSQDNGRAYEQYF.

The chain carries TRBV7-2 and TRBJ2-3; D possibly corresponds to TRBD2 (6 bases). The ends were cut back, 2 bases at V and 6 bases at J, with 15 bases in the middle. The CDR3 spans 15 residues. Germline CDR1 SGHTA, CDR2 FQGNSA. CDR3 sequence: CASSLPGTREDTQYF. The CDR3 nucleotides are TGTGCCAGCAGCTTACCCGGGACTCGCGAGGATACGCAGTATTTT.

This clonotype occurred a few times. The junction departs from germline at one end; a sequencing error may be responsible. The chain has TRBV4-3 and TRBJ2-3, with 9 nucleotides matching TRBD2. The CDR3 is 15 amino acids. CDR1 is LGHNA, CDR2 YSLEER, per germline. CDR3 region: CASSQDPGTSDTQYF. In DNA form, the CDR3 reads TGCGCCAGTAGCCAAGATCCCGGGACTAGCGATACGCAGTATTTT.

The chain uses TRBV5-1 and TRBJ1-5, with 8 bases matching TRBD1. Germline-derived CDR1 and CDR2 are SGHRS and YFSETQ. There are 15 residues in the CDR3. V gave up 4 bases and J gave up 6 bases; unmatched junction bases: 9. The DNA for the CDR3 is TGCGCCAGCAGCCGGGGGACAGGTGATAGTCAGCCCCAGCATTTT. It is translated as CASSRGTGDSQPQHF.

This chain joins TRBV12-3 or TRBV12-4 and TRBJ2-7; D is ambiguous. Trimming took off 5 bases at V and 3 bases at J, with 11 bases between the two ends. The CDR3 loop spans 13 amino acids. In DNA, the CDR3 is TGTGCCAGCAGTGTCTTTCAGGTCTACGAGCAGTACTTC. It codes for CASSVFQVYEQYF.

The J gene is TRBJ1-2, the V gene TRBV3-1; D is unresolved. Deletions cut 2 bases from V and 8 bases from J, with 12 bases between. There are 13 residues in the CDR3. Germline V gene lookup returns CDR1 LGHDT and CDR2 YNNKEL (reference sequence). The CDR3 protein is CASSQPASRGYTF. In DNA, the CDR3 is TGTGCCAGCAGCCAACCGGCGTCTCGGGGCTACACCTTC.

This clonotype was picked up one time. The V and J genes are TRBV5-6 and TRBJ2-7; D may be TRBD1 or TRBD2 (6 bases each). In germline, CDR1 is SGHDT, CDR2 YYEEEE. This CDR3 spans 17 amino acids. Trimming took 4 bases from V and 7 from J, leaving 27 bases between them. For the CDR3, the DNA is TGTGCCAGCAGCCCCCCCCGGGGGCGCCGCTCCTACAATGAGCAGTACTTC. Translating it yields CASSPPRGRRSYNEQYF.

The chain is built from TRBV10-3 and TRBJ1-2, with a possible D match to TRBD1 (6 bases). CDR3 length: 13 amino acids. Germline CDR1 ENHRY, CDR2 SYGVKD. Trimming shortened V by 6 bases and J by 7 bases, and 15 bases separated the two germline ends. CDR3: CAISGSGAGGYTF. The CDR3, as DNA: TGTGCCATCAGCGGTTCAGGGGCGGGTGGCTACACCTTC.

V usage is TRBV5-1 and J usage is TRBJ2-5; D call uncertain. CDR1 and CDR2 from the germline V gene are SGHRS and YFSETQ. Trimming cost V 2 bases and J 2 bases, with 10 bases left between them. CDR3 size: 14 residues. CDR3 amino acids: CASSFTGPQETQYF. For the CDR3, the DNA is TGCGCCAGCAGCTTCACCGGACCACAAGAGACCCAGTACTTC.

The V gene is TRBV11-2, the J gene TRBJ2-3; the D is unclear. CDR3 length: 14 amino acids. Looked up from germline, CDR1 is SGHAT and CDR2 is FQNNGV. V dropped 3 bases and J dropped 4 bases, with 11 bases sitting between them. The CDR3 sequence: CASSFIREADTQYF. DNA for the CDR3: TGTGCCAGCAGCTTTATTCGCGAGGCAGATACGCAGTATTTT.

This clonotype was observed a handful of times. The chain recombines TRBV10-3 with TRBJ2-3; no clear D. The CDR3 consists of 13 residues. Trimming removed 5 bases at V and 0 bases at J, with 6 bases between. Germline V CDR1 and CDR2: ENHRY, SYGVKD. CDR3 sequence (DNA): TGTGCCATCAGTCGGGTGAGCACAGATACGCAGTATTTT. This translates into CAISRVSTDTQYF.

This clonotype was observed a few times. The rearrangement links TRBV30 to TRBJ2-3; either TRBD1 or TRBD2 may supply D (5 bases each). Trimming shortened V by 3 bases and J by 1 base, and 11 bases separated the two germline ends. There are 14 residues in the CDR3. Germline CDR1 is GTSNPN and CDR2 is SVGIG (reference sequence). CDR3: CAWSVGVRTDTQYF. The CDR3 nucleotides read TGTGCCTGGAGCGTGGGGGTTCGCACAGATACGCAGTATTTT. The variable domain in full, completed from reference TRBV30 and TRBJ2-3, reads SQTIHQWPATLVQPVGSPLSLECTVEGTSNPNLYWYRQAAGRGLQLLFYSVGIGQISSEVPQNLSASRPQDRQFILSSKKLLLSDSGFYLCAWSVGVRTDTQYFGPGTRLTVL.

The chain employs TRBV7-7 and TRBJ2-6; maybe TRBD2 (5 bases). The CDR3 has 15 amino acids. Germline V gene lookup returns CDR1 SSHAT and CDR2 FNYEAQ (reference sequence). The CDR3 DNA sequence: TGTGCTACCGGAACGAGGGACTCTGGGGCCAACGTCCTGACTTTC. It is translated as CATGTRDSGANVLTF.